This TCR beta chain was recovered during a study of metastatic and nonmetastatic thyroid tumors (dated by TCRdb to 2020 to 2021). For context, the study as a whole: Repertoires were compared across peripheral blood and tumor or nodule tissue samples from malignant and benign thyroid patients.

General findings and caveats noted by the study authors: In both blood and tumor samples, TCR beta diversity was reported to be significantly higher in malignant tumors than in benign nodules.

No patient had received any treatment before thyroid surgery. Using T-cell receptor beta sequencing, the researchers looked back retrospectively at clinical samples from patients, gathered between about 2011 and 2019. Libraries were made using PCR. The sequencer was an Illumina HiSeq 4000. High-throughput sequencing was used to profile the TCR beta-chain CDR3 region of each patient. For the original study's pipeline: CDR3 differences across clinicopathological groups were used to build a classifier for discriminating distant-metastatic papillary thyroid cancer patients. The Shannon index was used to measure repertoire diversity, and the Morisita-Horn index was used to measure how similar tumor and blood repertoires were. The raw public data were reprocessed by TCRdb itself: fastp quality trimming at Q25, MiXCR clonotype calling, in-frame beta chains only. These V and J calls derive from TCRdb rather than the authors' analysis. For this sample there are roughly 61,000 clones; approximately 4.1% appear just once. The ten largest clones add up to 20% to 25% of the sample.

This clone was detected many times. Its antigen is unknown. No much larger clone is present one base from it, and per-base qualities are unavailable. CDR1 and CDR2 are read off the germline V gene (reference sequence) as LNHDA and SQIVND. The CDR3 covers 15 residues, taking in both the cysteine and the phenylalanine. The sequence is cut down to CDR3 DNA, 45 bases in frame from base 1. The germline V and J ends show losses of 5 bases and 2 bases respectively, and no gene match explains 3 bases of the junction. This chain joins TRBV19 to TRBJ2-6; 7 central bases correspond to TRBD1. The sample consisted of blood. The source of this sequence is a female donor with papillary thyroid cancer or a benign thyroid nodule (not recorded which). Some clones in this sample may be carry-over from other donors' samples. Here the CDR3 is given as CASSVQGAGANVLTF. The nucleotides are TGTGCCAGTAGTGTTCAGGGGGCTGGGGCCAACGTCCTGACTTTC.